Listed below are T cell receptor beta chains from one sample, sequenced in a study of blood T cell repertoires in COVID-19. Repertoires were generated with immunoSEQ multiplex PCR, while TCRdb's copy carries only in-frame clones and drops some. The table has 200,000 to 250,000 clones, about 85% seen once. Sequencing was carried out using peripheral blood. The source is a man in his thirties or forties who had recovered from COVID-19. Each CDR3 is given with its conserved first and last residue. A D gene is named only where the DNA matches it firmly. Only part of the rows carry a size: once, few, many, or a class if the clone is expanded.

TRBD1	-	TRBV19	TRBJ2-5	TGTGCCAGTAGTTTAAGTCCGGGACAGCCGAATTTTAGACAAGAGACCCAGTACTTC	CASSLSPGQPNFRQETQYF
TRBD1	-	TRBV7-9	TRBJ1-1	TGTGCCAGCAGCTTAGGACAGGGGCCTTTGAACACTGAAGCTTTCTTT	CASSLGQGPLNTEAFF
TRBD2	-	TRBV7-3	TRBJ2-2	TGTGCCAGCAGTAGTAGCGGGGGCCTAAACACCGGGGAGCTGTTTTTT	CASSSSGGLNTGELFF
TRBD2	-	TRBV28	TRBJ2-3	TGTGCCAGCAGTCCTAGCGGTCGCAGGGAAGATACGCAGTATTTT	CASSPSGRREDTQYF
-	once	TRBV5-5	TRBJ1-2	TGTGCCAGCGCGGATGGAGGGGCAAACTATGGCTACACCTTC	CASADGGANYGYTF
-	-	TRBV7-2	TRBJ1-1	TGTGCCAGCAGTTTCGACAGGATGAACACTGAAGCTTTCTTT	CASSFDRMNTEAFF
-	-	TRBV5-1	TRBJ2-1	TGCGCCAGCAGTAACACCCAACCCTACAATGAGCAGTTCTTC	CASSNTQPYNEQFF
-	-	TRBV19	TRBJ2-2	TGTGCCAGTACCCGGGACTTTACCACCGGGGAGCTGTTTTTT	CASTRDFTTGELFF
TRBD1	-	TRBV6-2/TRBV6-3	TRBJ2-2	TGTGCCAGCAGTTCCCCGACAGGGTACTACACCGGGGAGCTGTTTTTT	CASSSPTGYYTGELFF
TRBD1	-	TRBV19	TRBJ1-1	TGTGCCAGTAGTGCTTCGACAGGGCCCACTGAAGCTTTCTTT	CASSASTGPTEAFF
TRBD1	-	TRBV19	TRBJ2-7	TGTGCCAGTAGTATCTCGGGGCAGGGGGCCTACGAGCAGTACTTC	CASSISGQGAYEQYF
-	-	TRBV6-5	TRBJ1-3	TGTGCCAGCAGTTACGACAGATCGGCTGGAAACACCATATATTTT	CASSYDRSAGNTIYF
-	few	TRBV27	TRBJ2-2	TGTGCCAGCAGTTTATCCGGGGGGGAGCTGTTTTTT	CASSLSGGELFF
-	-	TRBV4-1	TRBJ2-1	TGCGCCAGCAGCCAAGGGGGTTGGGGGGTCATTTCCTACAATGAGCAGTTCTTC	CASSQGGWGVISYNEQFF
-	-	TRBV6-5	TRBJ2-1	TGTGCCAGCAGTTACTCGAGTCATGAGCAGTTCTTC	CASSYSSHEQFF
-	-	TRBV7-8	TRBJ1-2	TGTGCCAGCAGCTTAGAACAGGAGATGAACTATGGCTACACCTTC	CASSLEQEMNYGYTF
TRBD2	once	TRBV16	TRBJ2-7	TGTGCCAGCAGCCAAACCGGGACTAGCTCGGGTGAGCAGTACTTC	CASSQTGTSSGEQYF
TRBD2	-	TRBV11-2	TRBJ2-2	TGTGCCAGCAGCTTAGTGAGCGGGGGGCTTGGGGAGCTGTTTTTT	CASSLVSGGLGELFF
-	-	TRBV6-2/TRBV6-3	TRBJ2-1	TGTGCCAGCAGCACAAACGAATACAATGAGCAGTTCTTC	CASSTNEYNEQFF
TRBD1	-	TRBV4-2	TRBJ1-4	TGTGCCAGCAGCCAAGACCCGGGACAGGCCTCGGAAAAACTGTTTTTT	CASSQDPGQASEKLFF
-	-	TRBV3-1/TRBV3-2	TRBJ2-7	TGTGCCAGCAGCCAAGTCTCGGAGCAGTACTTC	CASSQVSEQYF
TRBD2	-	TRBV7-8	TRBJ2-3	TGTGCCAGCAGCCCCGGGGGGGGCACAGATACGCAGTATTTT	CASSPGGGTDTQYF
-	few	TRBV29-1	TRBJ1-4	TGCAGCGTCGAAGAGAGCGGCTATGAAAAACTGTTTTTT	CSVEESGYEKLFF
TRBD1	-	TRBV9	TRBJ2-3	TGTGCCAGCAGCATAAGCAGAGGGGGCGAGACAGATACGCAGTATTTT	CASSISRGGETDTQYF
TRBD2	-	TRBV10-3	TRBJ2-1	TGTGCCATCAGTGAGGAGGAGCGGGGGGGTAGGCGGAATGAGCAGTTCTTC	CAISEEERGGRRNEQFF
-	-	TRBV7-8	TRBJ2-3	TGTGCCAGCAGCGAAGAGAGGTCCCGGGCCCGGCAGGGGACAGATACGCAGTATTTT	CASSEERSRARQGTDTQYF
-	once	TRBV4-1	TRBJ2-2	TGCGCCAGCAGCCGACCCACTTCGCGGGGAGGCACCGGGGAGCTGTTTTTT	CASSRPTSRGGTGELFF
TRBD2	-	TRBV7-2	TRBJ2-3	TGTGCCAGCGAAAGGGGACTAGAGGGTGATACGCAGTATTTT	CASERGLEGDTQYF
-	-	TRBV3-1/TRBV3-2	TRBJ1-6	TGTGCCAGCAGCCAAGAGTGGGCAATAAATTCACCCCTCCACTTT	CASSQEWAINSPLHF